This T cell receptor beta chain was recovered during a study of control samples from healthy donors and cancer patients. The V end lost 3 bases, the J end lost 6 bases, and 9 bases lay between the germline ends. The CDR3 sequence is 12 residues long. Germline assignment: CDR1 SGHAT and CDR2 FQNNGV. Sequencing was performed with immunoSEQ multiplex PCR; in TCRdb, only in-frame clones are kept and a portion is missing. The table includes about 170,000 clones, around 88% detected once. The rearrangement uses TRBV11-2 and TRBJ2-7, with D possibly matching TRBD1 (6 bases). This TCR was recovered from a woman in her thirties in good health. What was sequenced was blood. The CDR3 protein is CASSLGALEQYV. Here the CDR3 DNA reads TGTGCCAGCAGCTTGGGGGCTCTCGAGCAGTACGTC.